The clone carrying this T cell receptor beta chain was counted many times. Its antigen is not known. Germline CDR1 reads GTSNPN; CDR2 reads SVGIG (reference sequence). The CDR3 contains 12 residues. V was pared by 1 base and J by 3 bases, with 7 bases between. Amplification yielded TCR beta CDR3 regions, with RNA transcripts as the source. With the HTBI primer set, the TCR CDR3 went through a first round of RT-PCR. TCRdb called the multiplex PCR reads again in MiXCR, with one record for every CDR3 protein. The sample contains approximately 380,000 distinct CDR3 sequences, about 14% of which appear only once. This sample is part of a study of T cells in Graves' hyperthyroidism and ophthalmopathy. Points from the study as a whole: In the analysis, a 13 V-J model separated ophthalmopathy from stable hyperthyroidism. Researchers found most expanded thyroid clonotypes above 0.001 in blood as well.

Ophthalmopathy patients had moderate-to-severe active disease, CAS ≥3, NOSPECS ≥4, and disease duration under 3 months. Diagnosing involved the use of clinical symptoms, serum thyroxine and TRAb, thyroid ultrasound and orbital computed tomography. The chain recombines TRBV30 with TRBJ2-7, with no clear D. The origin of this receptor is a man in his fifties or sixties with Graves' ophthalmopathy. Material: blood. The CDR3 reads CAWSAEYYEQYF. CDR3 nucleotide sequence: TGTGCCTGGAGTGCGGAGTACTACGAGCAGTACTTC. The full variable domain, its missing parts supplied by reference TRBV30 and TRBJ2-7, is SQTIHQWPATLVQPVGSPLSLECTVEGTSNPNLYWYRQAAGRGLQLLFYSVGIGQISSEVPQNLSASRPQDRQFILSSKKLLLSDSGFYLCAWSAEYYEQYFGPGTRLTVT.